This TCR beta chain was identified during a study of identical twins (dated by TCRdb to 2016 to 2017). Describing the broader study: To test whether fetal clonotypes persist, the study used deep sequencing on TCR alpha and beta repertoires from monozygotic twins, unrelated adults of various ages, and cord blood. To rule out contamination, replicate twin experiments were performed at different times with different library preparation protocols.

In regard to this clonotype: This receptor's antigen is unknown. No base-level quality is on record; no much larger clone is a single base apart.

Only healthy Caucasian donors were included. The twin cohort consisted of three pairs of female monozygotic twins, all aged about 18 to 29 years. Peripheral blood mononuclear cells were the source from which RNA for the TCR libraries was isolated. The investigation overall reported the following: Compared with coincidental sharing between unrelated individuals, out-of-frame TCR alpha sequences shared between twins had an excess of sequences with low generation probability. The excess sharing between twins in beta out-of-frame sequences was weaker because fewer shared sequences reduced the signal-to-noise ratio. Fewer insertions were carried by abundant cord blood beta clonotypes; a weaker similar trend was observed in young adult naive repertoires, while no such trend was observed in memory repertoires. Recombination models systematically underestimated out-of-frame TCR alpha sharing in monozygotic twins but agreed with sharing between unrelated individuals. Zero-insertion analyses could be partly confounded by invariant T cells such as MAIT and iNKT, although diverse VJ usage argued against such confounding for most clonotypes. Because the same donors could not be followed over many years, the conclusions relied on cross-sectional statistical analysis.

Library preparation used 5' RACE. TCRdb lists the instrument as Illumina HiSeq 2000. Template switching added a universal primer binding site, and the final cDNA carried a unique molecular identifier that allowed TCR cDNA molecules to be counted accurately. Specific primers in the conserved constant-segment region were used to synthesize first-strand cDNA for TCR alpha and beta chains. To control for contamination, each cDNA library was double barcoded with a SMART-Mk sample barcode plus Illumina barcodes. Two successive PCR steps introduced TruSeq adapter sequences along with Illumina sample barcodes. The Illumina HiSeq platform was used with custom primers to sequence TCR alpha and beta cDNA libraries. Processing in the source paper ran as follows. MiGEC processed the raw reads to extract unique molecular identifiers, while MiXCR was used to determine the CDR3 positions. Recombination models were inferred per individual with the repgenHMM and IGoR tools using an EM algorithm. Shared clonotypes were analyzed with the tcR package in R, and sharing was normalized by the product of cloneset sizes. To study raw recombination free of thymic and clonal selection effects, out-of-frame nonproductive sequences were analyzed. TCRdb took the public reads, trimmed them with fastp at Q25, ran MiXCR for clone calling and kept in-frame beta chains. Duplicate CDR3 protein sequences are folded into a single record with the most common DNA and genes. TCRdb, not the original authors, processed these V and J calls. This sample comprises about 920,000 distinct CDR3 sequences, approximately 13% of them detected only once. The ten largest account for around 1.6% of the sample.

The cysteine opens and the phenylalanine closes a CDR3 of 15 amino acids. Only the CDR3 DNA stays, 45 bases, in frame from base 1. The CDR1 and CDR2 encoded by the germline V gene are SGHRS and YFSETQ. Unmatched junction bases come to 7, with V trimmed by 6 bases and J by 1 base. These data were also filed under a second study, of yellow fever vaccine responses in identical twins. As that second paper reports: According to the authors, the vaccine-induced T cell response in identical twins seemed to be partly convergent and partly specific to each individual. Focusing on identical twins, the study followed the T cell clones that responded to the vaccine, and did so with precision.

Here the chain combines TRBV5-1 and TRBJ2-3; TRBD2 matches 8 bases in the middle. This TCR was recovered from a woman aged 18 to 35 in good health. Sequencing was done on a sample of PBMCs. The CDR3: CASKGSGSRTDTQYF. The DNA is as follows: TGCGCCAGCAAAGGGAGCGGGAGCCGCACAGATACGCAGTATTTT.